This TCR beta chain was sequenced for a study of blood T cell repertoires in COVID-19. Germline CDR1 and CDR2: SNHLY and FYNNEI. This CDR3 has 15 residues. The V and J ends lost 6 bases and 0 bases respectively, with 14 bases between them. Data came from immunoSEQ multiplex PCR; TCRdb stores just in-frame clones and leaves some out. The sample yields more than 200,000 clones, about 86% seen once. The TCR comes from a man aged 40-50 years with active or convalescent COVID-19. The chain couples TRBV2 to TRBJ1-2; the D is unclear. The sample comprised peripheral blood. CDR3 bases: TGTGCCAGCAGCGAGAGACATGGATCTAACTATGGCTACACCTTC. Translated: CASSERHGSNYGYTF.